These 10 T cell receptor beta chains came from one sample sequenced in a study of blood T cell repertoires in COVID-19. The repertoire was sequenced with immunoSEQ multiplex PCR; TCRdb's copy has only in-frame clones and lacks some. The table shows 75,000 to 80,000 clones, with less than 90% occurring only once. Sequencing was done on a sample of peripheral blood. The receptors come from a human donor in a cohort sampled during active COVID-19.

The V gene is TRBV6-5, the J gene TRBJ2-1; 9 bases map to TRBD1. This CDR3 contains 16 residues. CDR1 MNHEY and CDR2 SVGAGI come from the germline V gene. With 0 bases clipped from V and 8 bases from J, the junction kept 8 bases outside the gene matches. The CDR3 sequence is CASSYSPTGGWDEQFF. The CDR3 region has the DNA TGTGCCAGCAGTTACTCCCCGACAGGGGGATGGGATGAGCAGTTCTTC.

The gene calls are TRBV3-1 (or the pseudogene TRBV3-2) and TRBJ1-2, with 7 bases identical to TRBD1. Germline V gene data show CDR1 as LGHDT and CDR2 as YNNKEL (reference sequence). The V and J ends lost 8 bases and 9 bases, in that order; junction bases with no gene match: 9. The CDR3 is 12 amino acids. CDR3 bases: TGTGCCAGCGGAGACAGGGAGGTTAGCTACACCTTC. This codes for CASGDREVSYTF.

J is TRBJ1-1 and V is TRBV11-2; no clear D gene. CDR1 and CDR2 (germline): SGHAT, FQNNGV. Trimming shortened V by 1 base and J by 5 bases, and 8 bases separated the two germline ends. The CDR3 contains 13 residues. The CDR3 reads CASSLGLRTEAFF. CDR3 in DNA: TGTGCCAGCAGCTTAGGACTAAGGACTGAAGCTTTCTTT.

This chain connects TRBV10-1 to TRBJ2-1; TRBD1 is a possible D gene (5 bases). From germline, CDR1 is WNHNN and CDR2 SYGVQD (reference sequence). Deletions cut 3 bases from V and 4 bases from J, with 10 bases between. The CDR3 consists of 14 residues. This chain's CDR3 is CASSDDRSYNEQFF. Written as DNA, the CDR3 is TGCGCCAGCAGTGACGACAGATCGTACAATGAGCAGTTCTTC.

The CDR3 region is CASETAGGDDGETQYF. The CDR3 DNA reads as TGTGCCAGCGAAACTGCAGGGGGCGACGATGGGGAGACCCAGTACTTC. The V call is TRBV28, the J call TRBJ2-5, with 8 nucleotides matching TRBD1. After removal of 8 bases from V and 5 bases from J, the junction contained 16 bases not matched to a gene. The CDR3 consists of 16 residues. CDR1 and CDR2 from the germline V gene are MDHEN and SYDVKM.

The chain recombines TRBV10-3 with TRBJ2-6, with 9 nucleotides matching TRBD1. The germline gives CDR1 ENHRY, CDR2 SYGVKD. CDR3 length: 18 amino acids. Trimming took 4 bases from V and 0 from J; bases not matched to a gene: 7. The CDR3 protein is CAISGGQGSLSGANVLTF. CDR3 bases: TGTGCCATCAGTGGGGGACAGGGTAGCCTCTCTGGGGCCAACGTCCTGACTTTC.

The chain employs TRBV18 and TRBJ2-1; 8 bases match TRBD2. Germline V gene sequence: CDR1 KGHSH, CDR2 LQKENI. The V gene end was trimmed by 2 bases and the J gene end by 9 bases; junction bases not matched to a gene: 12. The CDR3 consists of 16 residues. CDR3 sequence: CASSPSSSGGEGEQFF. The DNA for the CDR3 is TGTGCCAGCTCACCAAGCTCGAGCGGGGGCGAAGGTGAGCAGTTCTTC.

The V call is TRBV24-1, the J call TRBJ1-5; D unclear. V lost 3 bases and J 2 bases, leaving 10 bases between the germline ends. The CDR3 totals 15 residues. Looked up from germline, CDR1 is KGHDR and CDR2 is SFDVKD. CDR3 coding DNA: TGTGCCACCAGTGATAACGACAAGGGCAATCAGCCCCAGCATTTT. Residues: CATSDNDKGNQPQHF.

This clone was detected only once. V usage is TRBV6-5 and J usage is TRBJ1-1; possible D gene TRBD1, 6 bases. V was trimmed by 6 bases and J by 7 bases, leaving 15 bases between them. The CDR3 contains 13 residues. Germline assignment: CDR1 MNHEY and CDR2 SVGAGI. The CDR3: CASRGQGTGEAFF. CDR3 coding DNA: TGTGCCAGCAGAGGCCAGGGGACGGGTGAAGCTTTCTTT.

The V gene is TRBV6-2 or TRBV6-3, the J gene TRBJ1-5; 7 nucleotides match TRBD1. J was trimmed by 3 bases and V by 2 bases; bases with no gene match: 19. The CDR3 contains 20 residues. Germline lookup yields CDR1 MNHEY and CDR2 SVGEGT. Here the CDR3 DNA reads TGTGCCAGCAGTTACGCCGGGACAGAAATCCAATATGTTGTCAATCAGCCCCAGCATTTT. Its protein product is CASSYAGTEIQYVVNQPQHF.